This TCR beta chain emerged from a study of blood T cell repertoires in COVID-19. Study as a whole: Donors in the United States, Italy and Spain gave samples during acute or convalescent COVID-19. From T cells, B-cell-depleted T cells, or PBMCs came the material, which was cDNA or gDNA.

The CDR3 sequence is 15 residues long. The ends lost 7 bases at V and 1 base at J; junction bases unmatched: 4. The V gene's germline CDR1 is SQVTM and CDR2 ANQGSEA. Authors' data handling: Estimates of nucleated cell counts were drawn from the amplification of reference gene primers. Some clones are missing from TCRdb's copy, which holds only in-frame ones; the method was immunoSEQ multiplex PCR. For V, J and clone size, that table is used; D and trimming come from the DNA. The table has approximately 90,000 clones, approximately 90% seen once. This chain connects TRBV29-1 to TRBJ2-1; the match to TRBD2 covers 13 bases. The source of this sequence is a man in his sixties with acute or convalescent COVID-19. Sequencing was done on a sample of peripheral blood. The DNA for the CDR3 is TGCAGCGCACGGACTAGCGGGAGTTCCTACAATGAGCAGTTCTTC. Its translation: CSARTSGSSYNEQFF.